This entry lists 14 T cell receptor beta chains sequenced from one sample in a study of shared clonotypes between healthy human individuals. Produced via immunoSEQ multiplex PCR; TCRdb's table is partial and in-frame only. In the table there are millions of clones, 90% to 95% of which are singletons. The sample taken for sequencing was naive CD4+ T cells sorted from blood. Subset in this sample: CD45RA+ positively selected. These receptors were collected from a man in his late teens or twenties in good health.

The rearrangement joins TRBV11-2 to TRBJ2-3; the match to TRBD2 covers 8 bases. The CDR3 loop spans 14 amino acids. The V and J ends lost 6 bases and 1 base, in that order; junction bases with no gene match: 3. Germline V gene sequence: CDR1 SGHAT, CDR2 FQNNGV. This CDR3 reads CASRLTSGTDTQYF. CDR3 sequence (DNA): TGTGCCAGCAGATTGACTAGCGGCACAGATACGCAGTATTTT.

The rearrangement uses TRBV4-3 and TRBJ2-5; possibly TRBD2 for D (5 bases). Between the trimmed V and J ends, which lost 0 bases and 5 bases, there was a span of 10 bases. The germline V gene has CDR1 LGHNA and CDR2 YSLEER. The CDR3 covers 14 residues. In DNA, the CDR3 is TGCGCCAGCAGCCAAGAATTAGCGAGGGAGACCCAGTACTTC. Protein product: CASSQELARETQYF.

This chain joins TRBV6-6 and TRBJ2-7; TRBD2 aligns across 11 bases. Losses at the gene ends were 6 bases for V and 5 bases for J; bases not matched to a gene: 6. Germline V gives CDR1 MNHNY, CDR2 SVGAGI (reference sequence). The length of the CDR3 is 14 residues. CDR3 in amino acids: CASRLAGGPNEQYF. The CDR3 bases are TGTGCCAGCAGGTTAGCGGGAGGGCCTAACGAGCAGTACTTC.

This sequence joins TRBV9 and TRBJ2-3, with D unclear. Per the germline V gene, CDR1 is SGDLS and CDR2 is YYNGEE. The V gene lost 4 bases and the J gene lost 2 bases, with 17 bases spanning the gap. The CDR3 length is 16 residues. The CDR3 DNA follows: TGTGCCAGCAGCACCCTCAGCGCCACTCCCACAGATACGCAGTATTTT. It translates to CASSTLSATPTDTQYF.

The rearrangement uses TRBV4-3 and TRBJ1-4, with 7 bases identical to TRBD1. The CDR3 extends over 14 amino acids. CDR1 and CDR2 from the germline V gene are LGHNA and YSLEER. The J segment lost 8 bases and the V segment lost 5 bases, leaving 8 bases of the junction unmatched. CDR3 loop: CASSTTGQGEKLFF. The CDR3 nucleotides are TGCGCCAGCAGCACGACAGGGCAGGGCGAAAAACTGTTTTTT.

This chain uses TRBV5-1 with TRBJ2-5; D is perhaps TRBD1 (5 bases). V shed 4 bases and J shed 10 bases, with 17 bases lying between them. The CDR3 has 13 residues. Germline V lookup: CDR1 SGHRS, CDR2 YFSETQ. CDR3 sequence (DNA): TGCGCCAGCAGCATGGACACCACATTAGGCCAGTACTTC. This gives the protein CASSMDTTLGQYF.

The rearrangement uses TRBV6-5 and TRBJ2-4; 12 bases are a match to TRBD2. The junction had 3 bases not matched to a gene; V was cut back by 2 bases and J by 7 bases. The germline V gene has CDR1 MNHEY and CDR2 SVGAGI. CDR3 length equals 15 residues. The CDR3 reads CASSYTTSGRNIQYF. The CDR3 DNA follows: TGTGCCAGCAGTTACACTACTAGCGGGAGGAACATTCAGTACTTC.

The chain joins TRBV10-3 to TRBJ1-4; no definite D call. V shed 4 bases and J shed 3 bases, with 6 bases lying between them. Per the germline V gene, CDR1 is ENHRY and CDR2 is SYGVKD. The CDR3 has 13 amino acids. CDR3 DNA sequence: TGTGCCATCAGTGGGAGTCCTAATGAAAAACTGTTTTTT. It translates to CAISGSPNEKLFF.

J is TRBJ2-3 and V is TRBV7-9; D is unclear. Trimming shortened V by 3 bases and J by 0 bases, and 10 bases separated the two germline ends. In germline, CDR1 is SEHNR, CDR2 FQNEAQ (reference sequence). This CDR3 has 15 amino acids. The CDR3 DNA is TGTGCCAGCAGCTTCTCACGGGTTAGCACAGATACGCAGTATTTT. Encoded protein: CASSFSRVSTDTQYF.

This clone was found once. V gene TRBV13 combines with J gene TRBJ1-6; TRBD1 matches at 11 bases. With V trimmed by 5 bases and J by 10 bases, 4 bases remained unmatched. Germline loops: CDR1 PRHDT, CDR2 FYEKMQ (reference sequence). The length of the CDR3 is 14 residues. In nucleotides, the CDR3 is TGTGCCAGCAGCCACCGGGACAGGGGGTCACCCCTCCACTTT. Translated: CASSHRDRGSPLHF. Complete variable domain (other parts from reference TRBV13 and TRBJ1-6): AAGVIQSPRHLIKEKRETATLKCYPIPRHDTVYWYQQGPGQDPQFLISFYEKMQSDKGSIPDRFSAQQFSDYHSELNMSSLELGDSALYFCASSHRDRGSPLHFGNGTRLTVT.

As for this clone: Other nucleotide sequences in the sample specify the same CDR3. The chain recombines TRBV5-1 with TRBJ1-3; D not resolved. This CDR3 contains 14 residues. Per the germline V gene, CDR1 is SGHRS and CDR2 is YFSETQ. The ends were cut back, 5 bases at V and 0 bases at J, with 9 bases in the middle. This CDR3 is CASSSGDSGNTIYF. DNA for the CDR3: TGCGCCAGCAGTTCGGGCGACTCTGGAAACACCATATATTTT.

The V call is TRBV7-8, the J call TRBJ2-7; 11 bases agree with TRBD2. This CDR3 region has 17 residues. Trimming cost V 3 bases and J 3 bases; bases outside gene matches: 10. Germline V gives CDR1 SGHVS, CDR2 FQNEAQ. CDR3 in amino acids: CASSFVSATSGNYEQYF. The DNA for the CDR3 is TGTGCCAGCAGCTTCGTTTCGGCGACTAGCGGGAACTACGAGCAGTACTTC.

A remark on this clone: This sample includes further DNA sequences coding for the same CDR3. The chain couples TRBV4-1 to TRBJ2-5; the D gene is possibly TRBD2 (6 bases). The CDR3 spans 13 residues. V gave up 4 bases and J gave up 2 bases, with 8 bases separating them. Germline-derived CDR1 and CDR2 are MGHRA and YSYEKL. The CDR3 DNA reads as TGCGCCAGCAGCCTCGGGGGACAAGAGACCCAGTACTTC. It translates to CASSLGGQETQYF.

The CDR3 protein is CAWSVGTGAYGYTF. The CDR3, as DNA: TGTGCCTGGAGTGTAGGGACGGGGGCATATGGCTACACCTTC. The chain recombines TRBV30 with TRBJ1-2; maybe TRBD1 (6 bases). Trimming left V 0 bases short and J 5 bases short, with 13 bases between. This CDR3 has 14 amino acids. The germline V gene has CDR1 GTSNPN and CDR2 SVGIG (reference sequence).